Below are 28 T cell receptor beta chains sequenced from a single sample in a study of blood T cell repertoires in COVID-19. Measured with immunoSEQ multiplex PCR; TCRdb has only the in-frame clones, and not every one. Of fewer than 350,000 clones in the sample, 85% to 90% were seen once. Sequencing input: PBMCs or T cells enriched from blood (not recorded which). Receptors originate from a woman between 18 and 30 years old with acute COVID-19.

The V call is TRBV27, the J call TRBJ1-2; no clear D. V shed 6 bases and J shed 4 bases, with 12 bases lying between them. Per the germline V gene, CDR1 is MNHEY and CDR2 is SMNVEV (reference sequence). CDR3 size: 13 residues. The CDR3: CASRSIAAYGYTF. CDR3 DNA sequence: TGTGCCAGCAGAAGCATCGCGGCCTATGGCTACACCTTC.

The V and J genes are TRBV6-5 and TRBJ2-2; D gene unclear. CDR3 length: 14 residues. Germline assignment: CDR1 MNHEY and CDR2 SVGAGI. Trimming cost V 2 bases and J 8 bases, with 12 bases left between them. CDR3 coding DNA: TGTGCCAGCAGTTACGGGCTAACCATGGGGGAGCTGTTTTTT. Encoded protein: CASSYGLTMGELFF.

The CDR3, as DNA: TGTGCCAGCAGCTTAGGACAGGGCAATAGCAATCAGCCCCAGCATTTT. This sequence encodes CASSLGQGNSNQPQHF. The gene calls are TRBV5-6 and TRBJ1-5, with TRBD1 matching 8 bases. Looked up from germline, CDR1 is SGHDT and CDR2 is YYEEEE. This CDR3 comprises 16 residues. With V trimmed by 2 bases and J by 0 bases, 4 bases remained unmatched.

V is TRBV7-9 and J is TRBJ2-5; TRBD1 matches at 8 bases. The germline CDR1 and CDR2 sequences are SEHNR and FQNEAQ (reference sequence). The CDR3 has 12 amino acids. Trimming took 5 bases from V and 5 from J; bases not matched to a gene: 1. The DNA for the CDR3 is TGTGCCAGCAGCCGGACAGGGGAGACCCAGTACTTC. It yields the protein CASSRTGETQYF.

This clone was seen only once. The chain employs TRBV5-5 and TRBJ1-3, with a possible D match to TRBD1 (6 bases). The V and J ends lost 4 bases and 4 bases respectively, with 18 bases between them. Germline loops: CDR1 SGHKS, CDR2 YYEKEE (reference sequence). CDR3 size: 16 residues. CDR3 nucleotides: TGTGCCAGCAGCGCTCAGCGGGGGGCGAAGGGAAACACCATATATTTT. This translates into CASSAQRGAKGNTIYF.

The chain links TRBV5-6 to TRBJ2-5; TRBD1 aligns across 7 bases. The germline gives CDR1 SGHDT, CDR2 YYEEEE. This CDR3 has 15 residues. Losses at the gene ends were 3 bases for V and 5 bases for J; bases not matched to a gene: 10. CDR3 sequence (DNA): TGTGCCAGCAGCTACCGACAGGGCTTCGGGGAGACCCAGTACTTC. It yields the protein CASSYRQGFGETQYF.

This clone was detected a few times. The genes are TRBV6-6 and TRBJ2-1, with 11 bases that match TRBD1. The CDR3 extends over 15 amino acids. CDR1 MNHNY and CDR2 SVGAGI come from the germline V gene (reference sequence). V lost 5 bases, J lost 6 bases, and 6 bases stayed unmatched. The CDR3 DNA is TGTGCCAGCAGTACCCAGGGGACAGGGGGCAATGAGCAGTTCTTC. Its protein product is CASSTQGTGGNEQFF.

V is TRBV5-6 and J is TRBJ1-5; 9 bases are a match to TRBD1. There are 15 residues in the CDR3. Germline V gene sequence: CDR1 SGHDT, CDR2 YYEEEE. With V trimmed by 2 bases and J by 2 bases, 2 bases remained unmatched. CDR3 DNA: TGTGCCAGCAGCTTCTGGGACAGGGGCAATCAGCCCCAGCATTTT. Protein sequence: CASSFWDRGNQPQHF.

J is TRBJ2-7 and V is TRBV7-9, with D possibly being TRBD1 (6 bases). The germline CDR1 and CDR2 sequences are SEHNR and FQNEAQ (reference sequence). The ends were cut back, 5 bases at V and 6 bases at J, with 17 bases in the middle. The CDR3 covers 14 residues. As DNA, the CDR3 is TGTGCCAGCAGCCCAGCCGTGGGGGCAGCCGAGCAGTACTTC. Its protein product is CASSPAVGAAEQYF.

The chain uses TRBV5-1 and TRBJ2-3; D not resolved. Germline-derived CDR1 and CDR2 are SGHRS and YFSETQ. CDR3 length equals 14 residues. V gave up 1 base and J gave up 5 bases, with 11 bases separating them. The CDR3 DNA is TGCGCCAGCAGCTTGTCGCCGTCGGTAGATACGCAGTATTTT. Translating it yields CASSLSPSVDTQYF. Complete variable domain (other parts from reference TRBV5-1 and TRBJ2-3): KAGVTQTPRYLIKTRGQQVTLSCSPISGHRSVSWYQQTPGQGLQFLFEYFSETQRNKGNFPGRFSGRQFSNSRSEMNVSTLELGDSALYLCASSLSPSVDTQYFGPGTRLTVL.

The V gene is TRBV4-3, the J gene TRBJ1-2; D is ambiguous. The V end lost 0 bases, the J end lost 4 bases, and 15 bases lay between the germline ends. This CDR3 region has 16 residues. The V gene's germline CDR1 is LGHNA and CDR2 YSLEER. Here the CDR3 DNA reads TGCGCCAGCAGCCAAGATACCGGGGTACAGAGCTATGGCTACACCTTC. It is translated as CASSQDTGVQSYGYTF.

The chain employs TRBV7-9 and TRBJ2-7; no reliable D call. CDR3 length: 12 residues. Germline CDR1 and CDR2: SEHNR and FQNEAQ (reference sequence). Between the trimmed V and J ends, which lost 0 bases and 4 bases, there was a span of 4 bases. The CDR3 here is CASSLATYEQYF. The DNA for the CDR3 is TGTGCCAGCAGCTTAGCTACATACGAGCAGTACTTC.

The genes are TRBV5-1 and TRBJ2-1; 8 bases line up with TRBD2. J lost 9 bases, V lost 0 bases, and 5 bases had no gene match. The CDR3 contains 14 residues. Germline CDR1 and CDR2: SGHRS and YFSETQ. Written as DNA, the CDR3 is TGCGCCAGCAGCTTGGTCGGACTAGCCGGTGAGCAGTTCTTC. Encoded protein: CASSLVGLAGEQFF.

The sample holds a few counts of this clone. The V gene is TRBV19, the J gene TRBJ1-2; possibly TRBD1 for D (5 bases). The V end lost 3 bases, the J end lost 0 bases, and 8 bases lay between the germline ends. Germline CDR1 LNHDA, CDR2 SQIVND (reference sequence). The CDR3 length is 14 residues. The CDR3 coding sequence is TGTGCCAGTAGTATGCGGACAACTAACTATGGCTACACCTTC. Its translation: CASSMRTTNYGYTF.

The sample holds one count of this clone. The chain employs TRBV6-5 and TRBJ1-2, with 7 nucleotides matching TRBD1. Per the germline V gene, CDR1 is MNHEY and CDR2 is SVGAGI. J was trimmed by 1 base and V by 5 bases; bases with no gene match: 4. This CDR3 contains 14 residues. The CDR3 DNA reads TGTGCCAGCAGTCTAACAGGGGTTAACTATGGCTACACCTTC. This codes for CASSLTGVNYGYTF.

Only one count was recorded for this clone. The chain carries TRBV5-6 and TRBJ2-7; 10 bases are shared with TRBD2. The CDR3 runs 15 residues. Germline V gene lookup returns CDR1 SGHDT and CDR2 YYEEEE. Trimming took 4 bases from V and 2 from J; bases not matched to a gene: 6. This CDR3 is CASSPGTSATYEQYF. CDR3 DNA sequence: TGTGCCAGCAGCCCTGGGACTAGCGCTACCTACGAGCAGTACTTC.

This chain links TRBV11-2 with TRBJ2-2, with D tentatively TRBD2 (5 bases). CDR1 is SGHAT and CDR2 is FQNNGV in the germline V gene. Trimming pared 0 bases from V and 4 bases from J, leaving 12 bases between. CDR3 length: 16 residues. CDR3 in amino acids: CASSLDQRRGTGELFF. The CDR3 DNA is TGTGCCAGCAGCTTAGACCAGCGGCGCGGCACCGGGGAGCTGTTTTTT.

J is TRBJ1-4 and V is TRBV5-1; D call uncertain. The CDR3 extends over 17 amino acids. Germline V gene sequence: CDR1 SGHRS, CDR2 YFSETQ. Trimming removed 7 bases at V and 4 bases at J, with 23 bases between. The CDR3 loop is CASRPDDLGGFNEKLFF. In DNA form, the CDR3 reads TGCGCCAGCCGACCCGACGATCTGGGAGGCTTTAATGAAAAACTGTTTTTT.

This sequence joins TRBV6-5 and TRBJ2-1, with D maybe TRBD2 (6 bases). Trimming shortened V by 11 bases and J by 7 bases, and 21 bases separated the two germline ends. The germline gives CDR1 MNHEY, CDR2 SVGAGI. The CDR3 extends over 14 amino acids. This CDR3 is CAPRCAGRRNEQFF. DNA of the CDR3: TGTGCCCCCCGGTGTGCAGGGAGGAGAAATGAGCAGTTCTTC.

Only one count was recorded for this clone. The chain uses TRBV4-1 and TRBJ1-6; 12 bases match TRBD1. CDR1 is MGHRA and CDR2 is YSYEKL in the germline V gene. After removal of 0 bases from V and 9 bases from J, the junction contained 12 bases not matched to a gene. The CDR3 contains 19 residues. CDR3 nucleotides: TGCGCCAGCAGCCAAGACGCTACTGGCGGGACAGGGGGCGTTTCACCCCTCCACTTT. Protein sequence: CASSQDATGGTGGVSPLHF.

This chain links TRBV4-1 with TRBJ1-4; the D gene is possibly TRBD1 (5 bases). CDR1 is MGHRA and CDR2 is YSYEKL in the germline V gene. The V gene lost 0 bases and the J gene lost 0 bases, with 8 bases spanning the gap. The CDR3 sequence is 16 residues long. CDR3 sequence (DNA): TGCGCCAGCAGCCAAGACAGGGTGGCAACTAATGAAAAACTGTTTTTT. It yields the protein CASSQDRVATNEKLFF.

In DNA form, the CDR3 reads TGTGCCAGCAGCTTAATGCCCCTCGGTCCCCAGCATTTT. It encodes CASSLMPLGPQHF. This rearrangement joins TRBV7-3 to TRBJ1-5; D gene ambiguous. The CDR3 loop spans 13 amino acids. The ends were cut back, 1 base at V and 10 bases at J, with 11 bases in the middle. Looked up from germline, CDR1 is SGHTA and CDR2 is FQGTGA. Full variable domain (rest looked up from reference TRBV7-3 and TRBJ1-5): GAGVSQTPSNKVTEKGKYVELRCDPISGHTALYWYRQSLGQGPEFLIYFQGTGAADDSGLPNDRFFAVRPEGSVSTLKIQRTERGDSAVYLCASSLMPLGPQHFGDGTRLSIL.

CDR3 nucleotide sequence: TGTGCCAGCACCAAGGGCCGGGGGACAGATACGCAGTATTTT. Amino acid sequence: CASTKGRGTDTQYF. The chain uses TRBV7-2 and TRBJ2-3; possibly TRBD2 for D (6 bases). From germline, CDR1 is SGHTA and CDR2 FQGNSA. This CDR3 has 14 amino acids. Trimming stripped 7 bases from V and 3 bases from J, with 14 bases between.

The chain employs TRBV28 and TRBJ2-1, with TRBD2 as a possible D gene (6 bases). The CDR3 has 13 residues. V was clipped by 4 bases and J by 6 bases, with 10 bases between them. Germline CDR1 is MDHEN and CDR2 is SYDVKM. CDR3 loop: CASSSQAGNEQFF. The CDR3 coding sequence is TGTGCCAGCAGTTCGCAAGCGGGCAATGAGCAGTTCTTC. Complete variable domain (other parts from reference TRBV28 and TRBJ2-1): DVKVTQSSRYLVKRTGEKVFLECVQDMDHENMFWYRQDPGLGLRLIYFSYDVKMKEKGDIPEGYSVSREKKERFSLILESASTNQTSMYLCASSSQAGNEQFFGPGTRLTVL.

V usage is TRBV28 and J usage is TRBJ2-5; no clear D. Germline loops: CDR1 MDHEN, CDR2 SYDVKM. The CDR3 spans 12 residues. V was cut by 6 bases and J by 2 bases, with 7 bases left in between. The CDR3 sequence is CASRGLQETQYF. CDR3 nucleotide sequence: TGTGCCAGCAGGGGCCTTCAAGAGACCCAGTACTTC.

The J gene is TRBJ2-3, the V gene TRBV7-8; TRBD2 aligns across 7 bases. Germline V gene sequence: CDR1 SGHVS, CDR2 FQNEAQ. The CDR3 consists of 16 residues. V shed 1 base, J shed 1 base, and the junction held 5 bases outside the gene matches. CDR3 amino acids: CASSLVGAGGTDTQYF. In nucleotides, the CDR3 is TGTGCCAGCAGCTTAGTCGGGGCGGGAGGCACAGATACGCAGTATTTT.

The chain has TRBV5-4 and TRBJ2-4, with 7 nucleotides matching TRBD2. Germline V CDR1 and CDR2: SGHNT, YYREEE (reference sequence). This CDR3 region has 13 residues. With 4 bases clipped from V and 3 bases from J, the junction kept 1 base outside the gene matches. The CDR3 DNA reads TGTGCCAGCAGCGGGGGGGGCAAAAACATTCAGTACTTC. This gives the protein CASSGGGKNIQYF.

The chain combines TRBV11-2 with TRBJ2-2, with 9 bases lining up with TRBD2. The CDR3 covers 16 residues. In germline, CDR1 is SGHAT, CDR2 FQNNGV. J was trimmed by 5 bases and V by 5 bases; bases with no gene match: 9. The CDR3 sequence: CASSPRVSGRTGELFF. CDR3 nucleotides: TGTGCCAGCAGCCCCCGGGTTAGCGGGAGAACCGGGGAGCTGTTTTTT.